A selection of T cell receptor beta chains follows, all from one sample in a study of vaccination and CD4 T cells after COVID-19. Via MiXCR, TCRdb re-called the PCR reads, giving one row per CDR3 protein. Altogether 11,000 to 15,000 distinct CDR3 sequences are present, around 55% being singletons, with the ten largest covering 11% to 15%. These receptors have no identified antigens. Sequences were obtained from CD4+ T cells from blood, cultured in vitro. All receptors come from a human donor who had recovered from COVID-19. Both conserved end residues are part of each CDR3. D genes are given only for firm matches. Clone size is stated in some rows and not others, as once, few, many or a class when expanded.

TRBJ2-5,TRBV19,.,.,CASSIYPGRAQETQYF,TGTGCCAGTAGTATCTACCCGGGGCGGGCCCAAGAGACCCAGTACTTC
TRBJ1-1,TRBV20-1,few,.,CSARRQVEAFF,TGCAGTGCTAGAAGACAGGTTGAAGCTTTCTTT
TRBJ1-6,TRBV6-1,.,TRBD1,CASSRARDRVNSPLHF,TGTGCCAGCAGCCGCGCCCGGGACAGGGTTAATTCACCCCTCCACTTT
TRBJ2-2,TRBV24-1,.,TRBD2,CATSDLSSGRSGELFF,TGTGCCACCAGTGATTTATCGAGCGGGAGGTCCGGGGAGCTGTTTTTT
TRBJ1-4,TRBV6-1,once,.,CASRRALIGEKLFF,TGTGCCAGCAGGCGTGCTTTGATAGGGGAAAAACTGTTTTTT
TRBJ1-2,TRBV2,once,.,CASRAGTDYGYTF,TGTGCCAGCAGGGCAGGGACGGACTATGGCTACACCTTC
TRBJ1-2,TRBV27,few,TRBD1,CASSLSRGHGYTF,TGTGCCAGCAGTTTATCCAGGGGGCACGGCTACACCTTC
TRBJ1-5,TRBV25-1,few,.,CDRETAGENQPQHF,TGTGACAGAGAGACGGCAGGGGAAAATCAGCCCCAGCATTTT
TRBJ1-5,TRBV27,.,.,CASRDGRSNQPQHF,TGTGCCAGCAGAGACGGACGGAGCAATCAGCCCCAGCATTTT
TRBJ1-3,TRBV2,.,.,CASTTRGEGSGNTIYF,TGTGCCAGCACCACCCGCGGGGAAGGCTCTGGAAACACCATATATTTT
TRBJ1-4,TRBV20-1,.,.,CSAINNRDEKLFF,TGCAGTGCTATAAATAACAGGGACGAAAAACTGTTTTTT
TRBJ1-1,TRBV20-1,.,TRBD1,CSARYRGNTEAFF,TGCAGTGCTAGATACAGGGGGAACACTGAAGCTTTCTTT
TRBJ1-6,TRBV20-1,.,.,CSVTGSGAPLHF,TGCAGCGTCACAGGGTCAGGGGCACCCCTCCACTTT
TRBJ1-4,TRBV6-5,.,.,CASSSQGTNEKLFF,TGTGCCAGCAGTTCGCAGGGGACTAATGAAAAACTGTTTTTT
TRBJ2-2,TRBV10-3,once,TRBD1,CAISESPGQNTGELSF,TGTGCCATCAGTGAGTCTCCGGGACAGAACACCGGGGAGCTGTCTTTT
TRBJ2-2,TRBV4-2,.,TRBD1,CASSQGQGAPGELFF,TGTGCCAGCAGCCAGGGACAGGGGGCCCCCGGGGAGCTGTTTTTT
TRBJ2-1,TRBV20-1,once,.,CSAGRGGGNEQFF,TGCAGTGCTGGCAGGGGGGGAGGGAATGAGCAGTTCTTC
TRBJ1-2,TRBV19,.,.,CASSIGPVNYGYTF,TGTGCCAGTAGTATCGGCCCGGTTAACTATGGCTACACCTTC